The 3 T cell receptor beta chains listed next were all sequenced from one sample in a study of cytomegalovirus exposure and HLA in healthy donors. 13 Jbeta primers and 60 Vbeta primers were used for the PCR. The repertoire was sequenced with immunoSEQ multiplex PCR; TCRdb's copy has only in-frame clones and lacks some. The table lists roughly 110,000 clones, 65% to 85% of them singletons. The sequenced sample consisted of PBMCs. The source is a man in his thirties or forties in good health and CMV-seronegative.

This chain joins TRBV6-9 and TRBJ1-5; 7 bases align to TRBD1. CDR1 is MNHGY, CDR2 SVAAGI, per germline. The trim removed 1 base at V and 2 bases at J, leaving 17 bases unmatched. The CDR3 covers 20 residues. The CDR3 sequence: CASSYWAGQAEEFGNQPQHF. CDR3 DNA sequence: TGTGCCAGCAGTTATTGGGCCGGACAGGCGGAGGAATTTGGCAATCAGCCCCAGCATTTT.

This rearrangement joins TRBV11-2 to TRBJ1-5; 9 bases agree with TRBD1. Germline CDR1 is SGHAT and CDR2 is FQNNGV. Germline trimming cut 1 base from V and 0 bases from J; bases unmatched to any gene: 4. CDR3 length: 17 amino acids. As DNA, the CDR3 is TGTGCCAGCAGCTTAGGGACAGGGGTCGATAGCAATCAGCCCCAGCATTTT. It codes for CASSLGTGVDSNQPQHF. Drawing the rest from reference TRBV11-2 and TRBJ1-5, the complete variable domain is EAGVAQSPRYKIIEKRQSVAFWCNPISGHATLYWYQQILGQGPKLLIQFQNNGVVDDSQLPKDRFSAERLKGVDSTLKIQPAKLEDSAVYLCASSLGTGVDSNQPQHFGDGTRLSIL.

The chain joins TRBV7-8 to TRBJ1-3; the match to TRBD1 covers 7 bases. The germline gives CDR1 SGHVS, CDR2 FQNEAQ. This CDR3 comprises 17 residues. The J segment lost 3 bases and the V segment lost 5 bases, leaving 13 bases of the junction unmatched. The CDR3 protein is CASSGQQGIRGGNTIYF. CDR3 DNA: TGTGCCAGCAGCGGTCAACAGGGGATCCGCGGTGGAAACACCATATATTTT.